These 32 T cell receptor beta chains share one sample of origin, sequenced in a study of shared clonotypes between healthy human individuals. CD45RO-negative, CCR7-selected cells formed the naive CD8 fraction, which excluded terminally differentiated effector memory CD45RA+ cells. The protocol was immunoSEQ multiplex PCR, while the TCRdb copy is restricted to in-frame clones and leaves out a portion. This table has about 2.1 million clones, approximately 92% appearing once. Sequenced: naive CD8+ T cells from PBMCs. The source of these receptors is a man between 18 and 29 years old in good health. Some clones in this sample may be carry-over from other donors' samples.

The V call is TRBV15, the J call TRBJ2-1, with D unclear. V lost 6 bases and J lost 4, with 7 bases in between. The CDR3 has 12 amino acids. Germline loops: CDR1 LNHNV, CDR2 YYDKDF (reference sequence). CDR3 residues: CATSMYYNEQFF. DNA for the CDR3: TGTGCCACCAGTATGTATTACAATGAGCAGTTCTTC.

The V gene is TRBV13, the J gene TRBJ2-5; D possibly corresponds to TRBD2 (5 bases). CDR3 length equals 17 residues. V was trimmed by 2 bases and J by 4 bases, leaving 20 bases between them. Per the germline V gene, CDR1 is PRHDT and CDR2 is FYEKMQ (reference sequence). This chain's CDR3 is CASSLLAGRAGGETQYF. The DNA of the CDR3 is TGTGCCAGCAGCTTACTCGCTGGGCGGGCAGGCGGAGAGACCCAGTACTTC.

Concerning this clone itself: In the same sample, other DNA sequences code for this CDR3. This chain joins TRBV27 and TRBJ2-7; D tentatively reads TRBD1 or TRBD2 (5 bases each). Germline lookup yields CDR1 MNHEY and CDR2 SMNVEV (reference sequence). The CDR3 covers 14 residues. Trimming left V 3 bases short and J 3 bases short, with 12 bases between. The CDR3 DNA follows: TGTGCCAGCAGTTTCCGGGACGGAAGCTACGAGCAGTACTTC. The encoded protein is CASSFRDGSYEQYF.

A single count supports this clone. In the same sample, other DNA sequences code for this CDR3. The chain has TRBV11-2 and TRBJ2-7; D tentatively fits TRBD1 or TRBD2 (5 bases each). From germline, CDR1 is SGHAT and CDR2 FQNNGV. The CDR3 contains 13 residues. The V end lost 5 bases, the J end lost 2 bases, and 10 bases lay between the germline ends. The CDR3 reads CASSHGAAYEQYF. CDR3 in DNA: TGTGCCAGCAGCCACGGGGCTGCCTACGAGCAGTACTTC.

This chain links TRBV6-5 with TRBJ2-1; 8 bases match TRBD2. With V trimmed by 6 bases and J by 8 bases, 9 bases remained unmatched. The germline gives CDR1 MNHEY, CDR2 SVGAGI. The CDR3 totals 14 residues. The CDR3 sequence is CASRSGSVPDEQFF. CDR3 nucleotides: TGTGCCAGCAGGAGCGGGAGTGTACCGGATGAGCAGTTCTTC.

This chain connects TRBV11-3 to TRBJ1-1; D is unresolved. V gave up 1 base and J gave up 3 bases, with 6 bases separating them. The germline gives CDR1 SGHNT, CDR2 YENEEA. This CDR3 has 13 residues. The CDR3 DNA reads as TGTGCCAGCAGCTTAGTAAGAGACACTGAAGCTTTCTTT. It codes for CASSLVRDTEAFF.

The chain links TRBV28 to TRBJ1-3; 7 positions agree with TRBD1. With V trimmed by 6 bases and J by 2 bases, 10 bases remained unmatched. The CDR3 has 16 residues. Germline CDR1 reads MDHEN; CDR2 reads SYDVKM. The CDR3 DNA follows: TGTGCCAGCAGAGGATCACAGGGGATAGCTGGAAACACCATATATTTT. Its protein product is CASRGSQGIAGNTIYF. Looking up the rest from reference TRBV28 and TRBJ1-3 gives the full variable domain: DVKVTQSSRYLVKRTGEKVFLECVQDMDHENMFWYRQDPGLGLRLIYFSYDVKMKEKGDIPEGYSVSREKKERFSLILESASTNQTSMYLCASRGSQGIAGNTIYFGEGSWLTVV.

CDR3 in amino acids: CASTPSRAGGLYNEQFF. Written as DNA, the CDR3 is TGTGCCAGTACCCCGAGCCGGGCGGGAGGGTTGTACAATGAGCAGTTCTTC. The V gene is TRBV19, the J gene TRBJ2-1; 9 positions agree with TRBD2. The CDR3 runs to 17 residues. Germline values: CDR1 LNHDA, CDR2 SQIVND (reference sequence). The junction had 14 bases not matched to a gene; V was cut back by 7 bases and J by 4 bases.

In its sample, this clone was seen once. The CDR3 sequence: CSARPRDGQYF. CDR3 in DNA: TGCAGTGCTAGGCCCCGGGACGGGCAGTACTTC. The chain employs TRBV20-1 and TRBJ2-7, with D perhaps being TRBD1 or TRBD2 (5 bases each). Germline V gene sequence: CDR1 DFQATT, CDR2 SNEGSKA (reference sequence). Trimming cost V 3 bases and J 9 bases, with 12 bases left between them. This CDR3 contains 11 residues.

This clone was counted once. The same CDR3 can be traced to other DNA sequences in this sample. The gene calls are TRBV9 and TRBJ1-2; D ambiguous. Germline CDR1 is SGDLS and CDR2 is YYNGEE. The CDR3 has 14 amino acids. V shed 0 bases and J shed 2 bases, with 8 bases lying between them. In nucleotides, the CDR3 is TGTGCCAGCAGCGTAGGAGACGGGAACTATGGCTACACCTTC. Translated, it gives CASSVGDGNYGYTF.

The chain joins TRBV7-9 to TRBJ1-6, with D unresolved. This CDR3 spans 15 amino acids. V dropped 5 bases and J dropped 2 bases, with 10 bases sitting between them. Germline CDR1 is SEHNR and CDR2 is FQNEAQ (reference sequence). CDR3 region: CASSRTDTYNSPLHF. The DNA of the CDR3 is TGTGCCAGCAGCCGAACAGACACCTATAATTCACCCCTCCACTTT.

This chain uses TRBV4-3 with TRBJ2-7, with D maybe TRBD2 (5 bases). Germline assignment: CDR1 LGHNA and CDR2 YSLEER. This CDR3 region has 15 residues. V was shortened by 2 bases and J by 2 bases, with 13 bases between the two germline ends. The CDR3 sequence is CASSQLREGTYEQYF. DNA for the CDR3: TGCGCCAGCAGCCAACTCCGGGAAGGGACCTACGAGCAGTACTTC.

V and J are TRBV6-6 and TRBJ2-5, with 10 bases matching TRBD1. V shed 6 bases, J shed 7 bases, and the junction held 11 bases outside the gene matches. CDR3 size: 15 residues. Germline CDR1 and CDR2: MNHNY and SVGAGI (reference sequence). CDR3 in amino acids: CASSPLTGGYGTQYF. The DNA of the CDR3 is TGTGCCAGCAGCCCCCTGACAGGGGGCTATGGGACCCAGTACTTC.

Concerning this clone itself: The sample contains more than one DNA sequence encoding this CDR3. The chain couples TRBV27 to TRBJ1-1; D might be TRBD1 (6 bases). CDR3 length equals 14 residues. The V and J ends lost 8 bases and 1 base respectively, with 14 bases between them. CDR1 MNHEY and CDR2 SMNVEV come from the germline V gene (reference sequence). In DNA, the CDR3 is TGTGCCAGCCGCCCCGGGGGGGCGAACACTGAAGCTTTCTTT. This sequence encodes CASRPGGANTEAFF.

The chain joins TRBV30 to TRBJ2-7, with 15 bases lining up with TRBD2. Germline V lookup: CDR1 GTSNPN, CDR2 SVGIG (reference sequence). V lost 2 bases, J lost 7 bases, and 6 bases stayed unmatched. There are 15 residues in the CDR3. Here the CDR3 DNA reads TGTGCCTGGAGTACTGGGACTAGCGGGAGGTTGGAGCAGTACTTC. This codes for CAWSTGTSGRLEQYF.

The V and J genes are TRBV6-5 and TRBJ1-1, with D unresolved. Trimming took 0 bases from V and 1 from J, leaving 12 bases between them. Germline V gene lookup returns CDR1 MNHEY and CDR2 SVGAGI. The CDR3 length is 16 residues. CDR3 sequence reads: CASSYSYVMPNTEAFF. The CDR3 DNA reads TGTGCCAGCAGTTACTCCTACGTGATGCCGAACACTGAAGCTTTCTTT.

This chain uses TRBV14 with TRBJ1-2; 7 nucleotides match TRBD1. CDR1 SGHDN and CDR2 FVKESK come from the germline V gene. CDR3 size: 14 residues. V shed 1 base and J 4 bases; nucleotides not matched to a gene: 3. The CDR3 coding sequence is TGTGCCAGCAGCCAAGTAGGGACAGTCTATGGCTACACCTTC. Encoded protein: CASSQVGTVYGYTF.

Only a few counts were recorded for this clone. This same CDR3 is encoded by further DNA sequences in the sample. V and J are TRBV30 and TRBJ1-1; unclear D gene. This CDR3 region has 11 residues. Germline V gene lookup returns CDR1 GTSNPN and CDR2 SVGIG (reference sequence). V lost 0 bases and J 3 bases, leaving 2 bases between the germline ends. The CDR3: CAWSVYTEAFF. Written as DNA, the CDR3 is TGTGCCTGGAGTGTCTACACTGAAGCTTTCTTT.

The genes are TRBV6-1 and TRBJ2-7, with TRBD2 as a possible D gene (5 bases). The CDR3 has 13 amino acids. The germline V gene encodes CDR1 MNHNS and CDR2 SASEGT. V was trimmed by 6 bases and J by 3 bases, leaving 12 bases between them. The CDR3: CASSLGRGYEQYF. Written as DNA, the CDR3 is TGTGCCAGCAGCCTAGGTCGGGGCTACGAGCAGTACTTC.

The J gene is TRBJ1-1, the V gene TRBV27; TRBD1 might be the D (5 bases). Germline V gene data show CDR1 as MNHEY and CDR2 as SMNVEV (reference sequence). Between the trimmed V and J ends, which lost 2 bases and 4 bases, there was a span of 14 bases. The CDR3 covers 15 residues. The chain's CDR3 is CASSLAAGGSTEAFF. The CDR3 nucleotides are TGTGCCAGCAGTTTAGCTGCGGGGGGGAGCACTGAAGCTTTCTTT.

The chain recombines TRBV27 with TRBJ2-7, with D maybe TRBD2 (5 bases). There are 15 residues in the CDR3. The V gene's germline CDR1 is MNHEY and CDR2 SMNVEV (reference sequence). Deletions cut 2 bases from V and 3 bases from J, with 14 bases between. As DNA, the CDR3 is TGTGCCAGCAGTTTAAGGGCTAGCCTTTTCTACGAGCAGTACTTC. This translates into CASSLRASLFYEQYF.

The chain is built from TRBV28 and TRBJ2-3; 11 nucleotides match TRBD2. The CDR3 length is 16 residues. The J segment lost 3 bases and the V segment lost 1 base, leaving 3 bases of the junction unmatched. From germline, CDR1 is MDHEN and CDR2 SYDVKM. The CDR3 spells CASSLSASGRTDTQYF. The CDR3 region has the DNA TGTGCCAGCAGTTTATCTGCTAGCGGGAGGACAGATACGCAGTATTTT. The full variable domain, its missing parts supplied by reference TRBV28 and TRBJ2-3, is DVKVTQSSRYLVKRTGEKVFLECVQDMDHENMFWYRQDPGLGLRLIYFSYDVKMKEKGDIPEGYSVSREKKERFSLILESASTNQTSMYLCASSLSASGRTDTQYFGPGTRLTVL.

J is TRBJ2-7 and V is TRBV7-2; D gene ambiguous. Germline V gene lookup returns CDR1 SGHTA and CDR2 FQGNSA. The CDR3 is 12 amino acids. The ends were cut back, 3 bases at V and 12 bases at J, with 15 bases in the middle. This chain's CDR3 is CASSFGRSFVYF. The CDR3 DNA sequence: TGTGCCAGCAGCTTTGGGCGGAGCTTCGTGTACTTC. The full variable domain, with the rest looked up from reference TRBV7-2 and TRBJ2-7, is GAGVSQSPSNKVTEKGKDVELRCDPISGHTALYWYRQSLGQGLEFLIYFQGNSAPDKSGLPSDRFSAERTGGSVSTLTIQRTQQEDSAVYLCASSFGRSFVYFGPGTRLTVT.

The chain has TRBV7-9 and TRBJ2-3; D not certain. This CDR3 contains 14 residues. Per the germline V gene, CDR1 is SEHNR and CDR2 is FQNEAQ (reference sequence). Trimming took 6 bases from V and 0 from J, leaving 10 bases between them. The CDR3 nucleotides read TGTGCCAGCAGATACCCGCCTAGCACAGATACGCAGTATTTT. Amino acid sequence: CASRYPPSTDTQYF.

V usage is TRBV27 and J usage is TRBJ1-5, with 7 bases identical to TRBD1. Germline CDR1 reads MNHEY; CDR2 reads SMNVEV (reference sequence). CDR3 size: 16 residues. V gave up 7 bases and J gave up 1 base; unmatched junction bases: 10. CDR3 residues: CASTPGGTASNQPQHF. In nucleotides, the CDR3 is TGTGCCAGCACCCCTGGGGGGACAGCGAGCAATCAGCCCCAGCATTTT.

A note on this clone: The same CDR3 can be traced to other DNA sequences in this sample. The V gene is TRBV6-6, the J gene TRBJ1-1; D is undetermined. The CDR3 runs to 13 residues. Germline assignment: CDR1 MNHNY and CDR2 SVGAGI (reference sequence). Between the trimmed V and J ends, which lost 2 bases and 4 bases, there was a span of 8 bases. CDR3: CASSYGGATEAFF. The CDR3, as DNA: TGTGCCAGCAGTTACGGAGGTGCCACTGAAGCTTTCTTT.

The chain joins TRBV5-1 to TRBJ2-7; 7 bases are shared with TRBD2. The CDR3 loop spans 15 amino acids. V was clipped by 4 bases and J by 3 bases; unmatched bases: 10. CDR1 is SGHRS, CDR2 YFSETQ, per germline. For the CDR3, the DNA is TGCGCCAGCAGCCCCCTCGGCGGGAGTGTCTACGAGCAGTACTTC. It yields the protein CASSPLGGSVYEQYF. Variable domain in full (rest from reference TRBV5-1 and TRBJ2-7): KAGVTQTPRYLIKTRGQQVTLSCSPISGHRSVSWYQQTPGQGLQFLFEYFSETQRNKGNFPGRFSGRQFSNSRSEMNVSTLELGDSALYLCASSPLGGSVYEQYFGPGTRLTVT.

Of note for this clone: This sample includes further DNA sequences coding for the same CDR3. The CDR3 nucleotides read TGTGCCAGCAGTTTTTTGGGGACCCAGTACTTC. Its protein is CASSFLGTQYF. The V and J genes are TRBV27 and TRBJ2-5; no clear D. The CDR3 has 11 amino acids. Trimming took off 3 bases at V and 7 bases at J, with 6 bases between the two ends. Germline lookup yields CDR1 MNHEY and CDR2 SMNVEV (reference sequence).

This clone was observed a single time. The V call is TRBV6-5, the J call TRBJ2-1; D not resolved. The V end lost 0 bases, the J end lost 8 bases, and 8 bases lay between the germline ends. Germline CDR1 and CDR2: MNHEY and SVGAGI. The CDR3 is 13 amino acids. CDR3 sequence (DNA): TGTGCCAGCAGTTACTCGTTCCGGGATGAGCAGTTCTTC. Encoded protein: CASSYSFRDEQFF.

Concerning this clone: The sample has other DNA sequences that encode this CDR3 too. The rearrangement uses TRBV6-5 and TRBJ1-1; D unclear. With 1 base removed from V and 0 bases from J, the gap between germline ends came to 6 bases. Germline values: CDR1 MNHEY, CDR2 SVGAGI. The CDR3 extends over 14 amino acids. The CDR3: CASSYYGLNTEAFF. CDR3 nucleotides: TGTGCCAGCAGTTACTACGGGTTGAACACTGAAGCTTTCTTT.

This clone appeared once. The rearrangement uses TRBV19 and TRBJ2-7, with 7 nucleotides matching TRBD1. This CDR3 has 15 residues. CDR1 is LNHDA and CDR2 is SQIVND in the germline V gene (reference sequence). V lost 9 bases to trimming and J lost 3 bases; unmatched junction nucleotides: 14. The CDR3 DNA follows: TGTGCCAGCCGTTACCGGGACAGCGGCTTCTACGAGCAGTACTTC. It encodes CASRYRDSGFYEQYF. The entire variable domain, with the rest obtained from reference TRBV19 and TRBJ2-7, is as follows: DGGITQSPKYLFRKEGQNVTLSCEQNLNHDAMYWYRQDPGQGLRLIYYSQIVNDFQKGDIAEGYSVSREKKESFPLTVTSAQKNPTAFYLCASRYRDSGFYEQYFGPGTRLTVT.

The chain carries TRBV7-2 and TRBJ1-1; maybe TRBD1 (5 bases). In germline, CDR1 is SGHTA, CDR2 FQGNSA. The CDR3 has 14 amino acids. The ends were cut back, 1 base at V and 5 bases at J, with 11 bases in the middle. The CDR3 coding sequence is TGTGCCAGCAGCTTAGATCGGGGACGGACTGAAGCTTTCTTT. Translating it yields CASSLDRGRTEAFF. Together with reference TRBV7-2 and TRBJ1-1, the CDR3 gives the full variable domain: GAGVSQSPSNKVTEKGKDVELRCDPISGHTALYWYRQSLGQGLEFLIYFQGNSAPDKSGLPSDRFSAERTGGSVSTLTIQRTQQEDSAVYLCASSLDRGRTEAFFGQGTRLTVV.